This section outlines one T cell receptor beta chain sequence together with its context. Its antigen is currently unknown. The CDR3 length is 16 residues. With 7 bases removed from V and 0 bases from J, the gap between germline ends came to 16 bases. Germline V gene lookup returns CDR1 MDHEN and CDR2 SYDVKM. Method: immunoSEQ multiplex PCR; TCRdb's copy keeps in-frame clones and lacks some. The repertoire holds around 31,000 clones, 89% seen once, with 10% in the top ten. The source of the sample is a study of T cells in localized non-small cell lung cancer. Study-wide points: Adjacent lung exhibited a median of 57 among the 100 most abundant tumor clones.

The TCR originated in a woman aged 35-75 years with stage I lung adenocarcinoma. This chain connects TRBV28 to TRBJ2-1; D may be TRBD2 (7 bases). This specimen was peripheral blood, taken before any cancer treatment. This CDR3 is CASTGGGGTSYNEQFF. Here the CDR3 DNA reads TGTGCCAGCACCGGCGGGGGCGGGACCTCCTACAATGAGCAGTTCTTC.